This entry features one T cell receptor (beta chain) sequence. The antigen remains undetermined. The data derive from a study of CD8 T cells in ankylosing spondylitis. Quantitative 5'-RACE was performed with molecular barcodes, and it yielded the TCR beta libraries. TCRdb reprocessed the 5' RACE reads with MiXCR, giving one entry per CDR3 protein. The sample has over 400,000 distinct CDR3 sequences; 25% to 30% are singletons. V was pared by 2 bases and J by 5 bases, with 4 bases of the junction left unmatched. From germline, CDR1 is SSHAT and CDR2 FNYEAQ (reference sequence). The CDR3 length is 16 residues. Points from the study as a whole: Disease-linked clones proved CD8+ and comparatively uncommon in peripheral blood. Reactive arthritis synovial fluid and blood were previously reported to contain some motif variants. Significant enrichment of disease-linked clones was reported in matched ankylosing spondylitis synovial fluid. Characteristic of ankylosing spondylitis blood, it appeared, was a TCR beta motif comprising several highly homologous variants.

V usage is TRBV7-7 and J usage is TRBJ2-2, with 11 bases fitting TRBD1. Sequencing input: blood, either unsorted or a sorted T cell fraction (not recorded which). The sequence was obtained from a male donor with ankylosing spondylitis. The CDR3 loop reads CASSLLGQGATGELFF. The CDR3 DNA is TGTGCCAGCAGCTTATTAGGACAGGGGGCGACCGGGGAGCTGTTTTTT.